This paragraph reports one T cell receptor (beta chain). Antigen: not known. The CDR3 is 19 amino acids. V gave up 1 base and J gave up 6 bases; unmatched junction bases: 13. Germline V gene sequence: CDR1 SGHAT, CDR2 FQNNGV. This sample is drawn from a study of T-cell reconstitution after alpha-beta-depleted transplantation in children. Study-wide findings and caveats: Several hundred graft clones that had expanded were reportedly the source of alpha-beta T cells about two months after transplant. Surviving recipient T cells and intrathymic progenitors accounted for some patients' high TCRbeta diversity at day 60.

The TCRbeta library incorporated unique molecular identifiers. From the PCR reads, TCRdb called clonotypes with MiXCR, one entry per CDR3 protein. The repertoire holds roughly 400,000 distinct CDR3 sequences, with about 40% as singletons. V usage is TRBV11-2 and J usage is TRBJ2-1, with 12 bases that match TRBD2. Sequencing was performed on PBMCs, taken before TCRalphabeta/CD19-depleted stem cell transplant. The origin of this receptor is a girl between 2 and 10 years old with aplastic anemia, due to receive a stem cell transplant. The CDR3 bases are TGTGCCAGCAGCTTAGGGGAGAGGAGGGCTAGCGGGAGGGTCAATGAGCAGTTCTTC. Amino acid sequence: CASSLGERRASGRVNEQFF.